This TCR beta chain was recorded in a study of blood T cell repertoires in COVID-19. About the study: COVID-19 samples, acute and convalescent, were from the United States, Italy and Spain. The cDNA or gDNA used as material had been derived from T cells, B-cell-depleted T cells, or PBMCs.

From germline, CDR1 is LNHDA and CDR2 SQIVND (reference sequence). Trimming cost V 7 bases and J 8 bases, with 20 bases left between them. There are 15 residues in the CDR3. Source study methods: Reference gene primer amplification yielded estimated nucleated cell counts. Some clones are missing from TCRdb's copy, which holds only in-frame ones; the method was immunoSEQ multiplex PCR. That table furnishes V, J and clone size, whereas the DNA furnished D and trimming. The data show tens of thousands of clones, with 82% seen just once and under 20% held by the top ten. Material for sequencing was peripheral blood. The rearrangement links TRBV19 to TRBJ1-4; the D is unclear. The receptor's source is a human donor in a cohort sampled during active COVID-19. CDR3: CASNGLDRQQEKLFF. The CDR3 DNA follows: TGTGCCAGTAACGGCCTGGATCGACAACAGGAAAAACTGTTTTTT. Drawing the rest from reference TRBV19 and TRBJ1-4, the complete variable domain is DGGITQSPKYLFRKEGQNVTLSCEQNLNHDAMYWYRQDPGQGLRLIYYSQIVNDFQKGDIAEGYSVSREKKESFPLTVTSAQKNPTAFYLCASNGLDRQQEKLFFGSGTQLSVL.